Listed below are T cell receptor beta chains from one sample, sequenced in a study of blood T cell repertoires in COVID-19. Clones were read by immunoSEQ multiplex PCR, and TCRdb kept only the in-frame ones, dropping some. Of 200,000 or so clones in the sample, roughly 76% were seen once. Source material: peripheral blood. These receptors all come from a woman of 80 years or more with COVID-19, enrolled during active disease. CDR3s include the opening cysteine and the closing phenylalanine or tryptophan. D genes are given only for firm matches. A clone size is listed for some rows: how often the clone was seen (once, few, many), or a class if it is expanded.

CDR3 DNA: TGCGCCAGCAGCTTGGAGGGACTGGTGAGCTACGAGCAGTACTTC; CDR3 protein: CASSLEGLVSYEQYF; J gene: TRBJ2-7; D gene: NA; clone size: few; V gene: TRBV5-1
CDR3 DNA: TGCGCCAGCAGCTTGGAACAGGGGGCTTCCGAGCAGTACTTC; CDR3 protein: CASSLEQGASEQYF; J gene: TRBJ2-7; D gene: TRBD1; clone size: NA; V gene: TRBV5-1
CDR3 DNA: TGCGCCAGCAGCATAAGACTAGCGGGACCTACCTCTTATGACTACGAGCAGTACTTC; CDR3 protein: CASSIRLAGPTSYDYEQYF; J gene: TRBJ2-7; D gene: TRBD2; clone size: NA; V gene: TRBV5-1
CDR3 DNA: TGTGCCAGCCGGGACAGAGGCACCGGGGAGCTGTTTTTT; CDR3 protein: CASRDRGTGELFF; J gene: TRBJ2-2; D gene: TRBD1; clone size: NA; V gene: TRBV12-3/TRBV12-4
CDR3 DNA: TGTGCCAGCAGCTTAATCCTTACCGGGACAGGGGGAGAGACCCAGTACTTC; CDR3 protein: CASSLILTGTGGETQYF; J gene: TRBJ2-5; D gene: TRBD1; clone size: once; V gene: TRBV7-8
CDR3 DNA: TGTGCCAGCAGCCTTGGGACAGATAGCAATCAGCCCCAGCATTTT; CDR3 protein: CASSLGTDSNQPQHF; J gene: TRBJ1-5; D gene: TRBD1; clone size: NA; V gene: TRBV3-1/TRBV3-2
CDR3 DNA: TGCGCCAGCAGCCACAACGACAGGTTCAACCAGCCCCAGCATTTT; CDR3 protein: CASSHNDRFNQPQHF; J gene: TRBJ1-5; D gene: NA; clone size: NA; V gene: TRBV4-1
CDR3 DNA: TGTGCCAGCAGCTGGGACAGATCGAACACTGAAGCTTTCTTT; CDR3 protein: CASSWDRSNTEAFF; J gene: TRBJ1-1; D gene: TRBD1; clone size: NA; V gene: TRBV6-5
CDR3 DNA: TGTGCCAGCAGCAGGACAGGGTACGAGCAGTACTTC; CDR3 protein: CASSRTGYEQYF; J gene: TRBJ2-7; D gene: TRBD1; clone size: NA; V gene: TRBV3-1/TRBV3-2
CDR3 DNA: TGCGCCAGCAGCCAAGAAGAGGGAACTGGAAACACCATATATTTT; CDR3 protein: CASSQEEGTGNTIYF; J gene: TRBJ1-3; D gene: NA; clone size: once; V gene: TRBV4-1
CDR3 DNA: TGTGCCAGCTCACCCCGGGGGGAAACTGAAGCTTTCTTT; CDR3 protein: CASSPRGETEAFF; J gene: TRBJ1-1; D gene: NA; clone size: many; V gene: TRBV18